The 7 T cell receptor beta chains below were found in one sample sequenced in a study of blood T cell repertoires in COVID-19. Repertoires were generated with immunoSEQ multiplex PCR, while TCRdb's copy carries only in-frame clones and drops some. Of roughly 180,000 clones listed, around 79% were seen once; the top ten hold 11%. The sequencing input was PBMCs or T cells enriched from blood (not recorded which). All receptors come from a man aged 50 to 60 who had recovered from COVID-19.

The chain combines TRBV24-1 with TRBJ2-1; 7 positions match TRBD1. The J segment lost 5 bases and the V segment lost 2 bases, leaving 2 bases of the junction unmatched. The CDR3 is 14 amino acids. CDR1 KGHDR and CDR2 SFDVKD come from the germline V gene. The CDR3 sequence is CATSDWDSHNEQFF. The CDR3 nucleotides read TGTGCCACCAGTGATTGGGACAGCCACAATGAGCAGTTCTTC.

This clone has only a few counts. The rearrangement joins TRBV11-1 to TRBJ2-7; 7 bases match TRBD1. Germline CDR1 is SGHAT and CDR2 is FQDESV (reference sequence). V lost 5 bases to trimming and J lost 2 bases; unmatched junction nucleotides: 3. The CDR3 sequence is 13 residues long. CDR3 sequence reads: CASSLGQPYEQYF. The CDR3 region has the DNA TGTGCCAGCAGCCTGGGACAGCCCTACGAGCAGTACTTC.

The chain combines TRBV7-9 with TRBJ2-1; 9 positions agree with TRBD1. The length of the CDR3 is 12 residues. Germline V CDR1 and CDR2: SEHNR, FQNEAQ (reference sequence). V was clipped by 8 bases and J by 7 bases; unmatched bases: 3. DNA for the CDR3: TGTGCCAGCGGACAGGGGACGAATGAGCAGTTCTTC. It translates to CASGQGTNEQFF.

Only one count was recorded for this clone. CDR3 region: CASSQDFLVRGYTF. CDR3 nucleotide sequence: TGTGCCAGCAGCCAAGATTTCCTCGTCAGGGGCTACACCTTC. The chain has TRBV3-1 (or the pseudogene TRBV3-2) and TRBJ1-2; D is unresolved. The CDR3 is 14 residues long. Germline lookup yields CDR1 LGHDT and CDR2 YNNKEL (reference sequence). V was trimmed by 0 bases and J by 8 bases, leaving 13 bases between them.

The rearrangement joins TRBV12-3 or TRBV12-4 to TRBJ2-1; a possible D gene is TRBD1 (5 bases). V was clipped by 6 bases and J by 4 bases, with 10 bases between them. The CDR3 extends over 13 amino acids. For the CDR3, the DNA is TGTGCCAGCAGCCCGACAGCTTACAATGAGCAGTTCTTC. This translates into CASSPTAYNEQFF.

Remarks on this clone: The same CDR3 arises from other DNA sequences in this sample as well. This chain uses TRBV5-1 with TRBJ2-7; D not certain. Per the germline V gene, CDR1 is SGHRS and CDR2 is YFSETQ. The CDR3 contains 11 residues. V lost 3 bases, J lost 1 base, and 2 bases lay in between. For the CDR3, the DNA is TGCGCCAGCAGCTCTTCCTACGAGCAGTACTTC. This translates into CASSSSYEQYF.

The genes are TRBV19 and TRBJ2-3; 12 nucleotides align to TRBD2. This CDR3 has 14 amino acids. Looked up from germline, CDR1 is LNHDA and CDR2 is SQIVND (reference sequence). The J segment lost 6 bases and the V segment lost 4 bases, leaving 2 bases of the junction unmatched. CDR3 bases: TGTGCCAGTAGTAAAGGGACTAGCGGGGATACGCAGTATTTT. It encodes CASSKGTSGDTQYF.